This paragraph reports one T cell receptor beta chain. Sequenced by immunoSEQ multiplex PCR; TCRdb stores in-frame clones only, minus some. The table lists 95,000 to 150,000 clones, about 92% of them singletons, with around 0.6% in the top ten. The sample comes from a study of control samples from healthy donors and cancer patients. Germline CDR1 reads LGHDT; CDR2 reads YNNKEL (reference sequence). CDR3 size: 13 residues. Between the trimmed V and J ends, which lost 0 bases and 7 bases, there was a span of 7 bases. The chain uses TRBV3-1 (or the pseudogene TRBV3-2) and TRBJ2-1; no reliable D call. Sequencing was done on a sample of PBMCs. The sequence derives from a man older than 75 with head and neck cancer. The CDR3 DNA reads as TGTGCCAGCAGCCAAGATCGGTGGAATGAGCAGTTCTTC. This codes for CASSQDRWNEQFF.